This T cell receptor (beta chain) originates from a study of metastatic and nonmetastatic thyroid tumors. As for the study in general: Malignant and benign thyroid patients had repertoires compared in peripheral blood and tumor or nodule tissue. Broader study findings: The study reportedly found significantly higher TCR beta diversity in malignant thyroid tumors than benign nodules, in blood and tumor.

In the study's own analysis: Between-group CDR3 differences, defined by clinicopathological status, yielded a distant-metastasis classifier for papillary thyroid cancer. Through MiXCR, TCRdb re-clonotyped the PCR reads. Here the V and J calls rest on TCRdb's processing, not on the authors' analysis. The data show 18,000 or so clones, with 21% seen just once and approximately 17% held by the top ten. The CDR3 is 17 amino acids. The germline CDR1 and CDR2 sequences are MNHEY and SMNVEV (reference sequence). V dropped 4 bases and J dropped 3; count of bases not matched to a gene: 10. This clone is termed medium-sized. The antigen is undetermined. Patients had received no treatment of any kind before thyroid surgery.

The sequence was collected from a female donor with papillary thyroid cancer or a benign thyroid nodule (not recorded which). Some clones in this sample may be carry-over from other donors' samples. V gene TRBV27 combines with J gene TRBJ2-7; 12 nucleotides match TRBD2. Sequencing input: tumor tissue. Written as DNA, the CDR3 is TGTGCCAGCAGTTCCTGGCTGACTAGCGGGAGAAACTACGAGCAGTACTTC. As protein: CASSSWLTSGRNYEQYF.